This TCR beta chain was recovered during a study of naive and memory T cell subsets. V was trimmed by 7 bases and J by 6 bases, leaving 16 bases between them. This CDR3 region has 13 residues. The germline CDR1 and CDR2 sequences are SGHAT and FQNNGV. An oligonucleotide containing a UMI was ligated to the 3' end of TCR cDNA. Reverse transcription used DNase-treated unsorted total RNA, aiming for roughly 1 to 1000 ng. Four PCR rounds used nested alpha and beta constant region primers plus the SP2 primer. TCRdb reanalysed the 5' RACE reads using MiXCR and keeps one entry per CDR3 protein. Among some 60,000 distinct CDR3 sequences listed, under 10% were seen once.

The rearrangement joins TRBV11-2 to TRBJ2-7; D might be TRBD1 or TRBD2, each matching 5 bases. This TCR came from a female donor in good health. CDR3 loop: CASNRDRGFEQYF. As DNA, the CDR3 is TGTGCCAGCAACCGGGACCGCGGATTCGAGCAGTACTTC.